Below, 3 T cell receptor beta chains from the same sample are listed, as sequenced in a study of control samples from healthy donors and cancer patients (dated by TCRdb to the early 2020s). The library was obtained by the immunoSEQ multiplex PCR assay. Here the immuneACCESS table is served through TCRdb, limited to in-frame sequences with V and J called. Missing clones are a known gap in these copies; in checked studies unresolved V genes cover under half, and the rest lacks a known reason. The sample table shows over 150,000 clones, and over 85% are seen once. 4.5% to 6% of the sample lies in the top ten. Sequenced input: blood. Source of these receptors: a man aged 40-50 years in good health.

The V and J genes are TRBV28 and TRBJ1-2; D gene unclear. Germline V gene sequence: CDR1 MDHEN, CDR2 SYDVKM. The CDR3 spans 13 residues. Trimming cost V 9 bases and J 6 bases, with 17 bases left between them. The CDR3 reads CASTRVERDGYTF. Written as DNA, the CDR3 is TGTGCCAGTACTAGGGTGGAACGGGATGGCTACACCTTC.

The V and J genes are TRBV27 and TRBJ2-3; D is ambiguous. This CDR3 region has 13 residues. The V gene lost 5 bases and the J gene lost 1 base, with 7 bases spanning the gap. The germline gives CDR1 MNHEY, CDR2 SMNVEV (reference sequence). The CDR3 is CASSTLRTDTQYF. For the CDR3, the DNA is TGTGCCAGCAGTACGCTGCGCACAGATACGCAGTATTTT.

The rearrangement joins TRBV5-1 to TRBJ1-2; 7 nucleotides align to TRBD1. The germline CDR1 and CDR2 sequences are SGHRS and YFSETQ. The CDR3 has 13 amino acids. V dropped 4 bases and J dropped 8; count of bases not matched to a gene: 8. DNA for the CDR3: TGCGCCAGCAGCCGAGGGACAGACCGCGGCTACACCTTC. Amino acids: CASSRGTDRGYTF.